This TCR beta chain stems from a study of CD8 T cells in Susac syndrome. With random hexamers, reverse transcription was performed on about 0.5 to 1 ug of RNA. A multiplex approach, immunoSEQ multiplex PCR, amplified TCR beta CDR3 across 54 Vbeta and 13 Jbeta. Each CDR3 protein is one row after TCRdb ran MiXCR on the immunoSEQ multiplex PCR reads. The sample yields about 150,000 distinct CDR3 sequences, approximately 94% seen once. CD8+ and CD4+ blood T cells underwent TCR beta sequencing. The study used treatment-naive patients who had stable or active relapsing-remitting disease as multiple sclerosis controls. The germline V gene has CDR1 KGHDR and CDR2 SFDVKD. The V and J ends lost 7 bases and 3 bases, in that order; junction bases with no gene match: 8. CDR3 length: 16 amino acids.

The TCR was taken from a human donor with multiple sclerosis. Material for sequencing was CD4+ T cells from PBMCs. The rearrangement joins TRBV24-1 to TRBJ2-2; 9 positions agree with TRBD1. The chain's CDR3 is CATSRRGQGHTGELFF. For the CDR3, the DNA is TGTGCCACCAGCCGACGAGGACAGGGGCACACCGGGGAGCTGTTTTTT.